The 18 T cell receptor beta chains below come from one sample, sequenced in a study of T-cell memory formation after mild COVID-19. MiXCR, applied by TCRdb to the 5' RACE reads, yields one record per CDR3 protein. The sample lists about 350,000 distinct CDR3 sequences; 20% to 25% were seen once. The sequenced sample consisted of PBMCs or a T cell subset sorted from them (not recorded which). These receptors all come from a man between 18 and 29 years old who had mild COVID-19 (a few samples of this study predate the infection). Cell type and time point are not known.

This clonotype was picked up a small number of times. This chain links TRBV7-8 with TRBJ1-5, with 8 positions matching TRBD1. There are 15 residues in the CDR3. Germline V gene sequence: CDR1 SGHVS, CDR2 FQNEAQ. V shed 4 bases and J 4 bases; nucleotides not matched to a gene: 6. DNA of the CDR3: TGTGCCAGCAGCTCAGGGACAGGCGAGAATCAGCCCCAGCATTTT. Its protein product is CASSSGTGENQPQHF.

J is TRBJ1-1 and V is TRBV7-8; 7 bases line up with TRBD1. Germline V gives CDR1 SGHVS, CDR2 FQNEAQ. This CDR3 comprises 19 residues. J was trimmed by 1 base and V by 4 bases; bases with no gene match: 18. CDR3 nucleotide sequence: TGTGCCAGCAGCTCGCACCCTATTACAGGGGATATACGGAACACTGAAGCTTTCTTT. This translates into CASSSHPITGDIRNTEAFF.

The chain joins TRBV7-2 to TRBJ2-3; no clear D. CDR1 and CDR2 from the germline V gene are SGHTA and FQGNSA. V lost 5 bases, J lost 2 bases, and 11 bases lay in between. The CDR3 spans 14 residues. The CDR3 DNA is TGTGCCAGCAGCCGGATCTTATCCACAGATACGCAGTATTTT. Translated, it gives CASSRILSTDTQYF.

The chain combines TRBV5-1 with TRBJ2-7; 12 positions agree with TRBD1. Germline CDR1 SGHRS, CDR2 YFSETQ. The CDR3 is 15 amino acids. Unmatched junction bases numbered 5, after V lost 2 bases and J lost 5 bases. CDR3 in amino acids: CASSFAGTGGDEQYF. The CDR3 DNA reads TGCGCCAGCAGCTTCGCCGGGACAGGGGGCGACGAGCAGTACTTC.

Only a few counts were recorded for this clonotype. The V and J genes are TRBV5-1 and TRBJ2-1, with 7 bases matching TRBD1. The CDR3 loop spans 14 amino acids. V dropped 4 bases and J dropped 5; count of bases not matched to a gene: 6. Germline-derived CDR1 and CDR2 are SGHRS and YFSETQ. The CDR3 loop is CASSAGGMDNEQFF. The CDR3 DNA sequence: TGCGCCAGCAGCGCAGGGGGTATGGACAATGAGCAGTTCTTC.

This clonotype was found many times. V is TRBV6-5 and J is TRBJ1-1; no reliable D call. The germline V gene encodes CDR1 MNHEY and CDR2 SVGAGI. The CDR3 spans 13 residues. Trimming cost V 2 bases and J 0 bases, with 4 bases left between them. The CDR3 sequence: CASSYGMNTEAFF. CDR3 coding DNA: TGTGCCAGCAGTTACGGAATGAACACTGAAGCTTTCTTT.

This clonotype was recorded a few times. This rearrangement joins TRBV7-2 to TRBJ2-5; D tentatively fits TRBD1 or TRBD2 (7 bases each). Trimming stripped 3 bases from V and 4 bases from J, with 18 bases between. Germline V lookup: CDR1 SGHTA, CDR2 FQGNSA. The CDR3 sequence is 16 residues long. The CDR3 DNA reads TGTGCCAGCAGCTTTTCTCCAGGGGGGGGTCGAGAGACCCAGTACTTC. This sequence encodes CASSFSPGGGRETQYF.

V is TRBV7-8 and J is TRBJ2-5, with 11 bases that match TRBD2. The V segment lost 1 base and the J segment 7 bases; nucleotides outside the gene matches: 5. The CDR3 runs 15 residues. Germline V CDR1 and CDR2: SGHVS, FQNEAQ. CDR3 sequence reads: CASSLGLAGRPTQYF. As DNA, the CDR3 is TGTGCCAGCAGCTTAGGACTAGCGGGACGACCGACCCAGTACTTC.

The chain uses TRBV6-2 or TRBV6-3 and TRBJ2-1; D is possibly TRBD1 (5 bases). With 5 bases removed from V and 1 base from J, the gap between germline ends came to 9 bases. The CDR3 is 14 amino acids. Germline V CDR1 and CDR2: MNHEY, SVGEGT. The CDR3 nucleotides are TGTGCCAGCAGTAGCCAGGGATCCTACAATGAGCAGTTCTTC. Translating gives CASSSQGSYNEQFF.

The sample holds many counts of this clonotype. V is TRBV6-5 and J is TRBJ2-3; 7 bases map to TRBD1. Germline CDR1 and CDR2: MNHEY and SVGAGI. V gave up 2 bases and J gave up 2 bases; unmatched junction bases: 7. CDR3 length: 16 residues. The CDR3 here is CASSYGVDRDTDTQYF. CDR3 DNA: TGTGCCAGCAGTTACGGAGTAGACAGGGACACAGATACGCAGTATTTT.

This clonotype has only a few counts. The chain recombines TRBV5-1 with TRBJ2-6; 8 bases match TRBD1. Germline CDR1 is SGHRS and CDR2 is YFSETQ. The ends lost 0 bases at V and 0 bases at J; junction bases unmatched: 5. This CDR3 spans 18 amino acids. Here the CDR3 reads CASSLVWDRHSGANVLTF. CDR3 sequence (DNA): TGCGCCAGCAGCTTGGTGTGGGACAGGCACTCTGGGGCCAACGTCCTGACTTTC. Supplemented by reference TRBV5-1 and TRBJ2-6, the full variable domain reads KAGVTQTPRYLIKTRGQQVTLSCSPISGHRSVSWYQQTPGQGLQFLFEYFSETQRNKGNFPGRFSGRQFSNSRSEMNVSTLELGDSALYLCASSLVWDRHSGANVLTFGAGSRLTVL.

This chain connects TRBV7-9 to TRBJ2-3; TRBD2 matches 13 bases. CDR1 SEHNR and CDR2 FQNEAQ come from the germline V gene (reference sequence). Unmatched junction bases numbered 2, after V lost 4 bases and J lost 4 bases. The CDR3 is made up of 15 amino acids. The CDR3 nucleotides read TGTGCCAGCAGCTCCGGGACTAGCGGGGCAGATACGCAGTATTTT. It translates to CASSSGTSGADTQYF.

The chain carries TRBV28 and TRBJ2-5; TRBD1 agrees at 10 bases. CDR3 size: 16 residues. Germline V gene sequence: CDR1 MDHEN, CDR2 SYDVKM. V lost 4 bases to trimming and J lost 1 base; unmatched junction nucleotides: 6. This CDR3 is CASSSPRDRGQETQYF. CDR3 in DNA: TGTGCCAGCAGTTCACCTCGGGACAGGGGCCAAGAGACCCAGTACTTC.

This chain links TRBV19 with TRBJ1-1; no reliable D call. Between the trimmed V and J ends, which lost 3 bases and 4 bases, there was a span of 15 bases. The CDR3 loop spans 15 amino acids. In germline, CDR1 is LNHDA, CDR2 SQIVND (reference sequence). In nucleotides, the CDR3 is TGTGCCAGTAGTATCTCTTCCAGTTCGTCCACTGAAGCTTTCTTT. This translates into CASSISSSSSTEAFF.

The chain combines TRBV30 with TRBJ1-5, with 8 nucleotides matching TRBD1. The CDR3 extends over 12 amino acids. Germline trimming cut 5 bases from V and 10 bases from J; bases unmatched to any gene: 7. Germline loops: CDR1 GTSNPN, CDR2 SVGIG (reference sequence). CDR3 coding DNA: TGTGCCTGGGGACAGGGAATAGGACCCCAGCATTTT. It translates to CAWGQGIGPQHF.

This clonotype was seen more than once but under ten times. The V and J genes are TRBV5-5 and TRBJ2-7, with D uncertain. The CDR3 has 13 residues. V was cut by 4 bases and J by 0 bases, with 8 bases left in between. The germline V gene has CDR1 SGHKS and CDR2 YYEKEE (reference sequence). CDR3 residues: CASSPRSSYEQYF. CDR3 coding DNA: TGTGCCAGCAGCCCTAGGAGCTCCTACGAGCAGTACTTC.

This clonotype showed up just a few times. V is TRBV12-3 or TRBV12-4 and J is TRBJ1-1; D is unresolved. Trimming took 7 bases from V and 2 from J, leaving 11 bases between them. This CDR3 contains 13 residues. The CDR3 DNA follows: TGTGCCAGCAAGGGAATAGAAAACACTGAAGCTTTCTTT. As protein: CASKGIENTEAFF.

The table lists this clonotype with a few counts. The CDR3 DNA is TGCGCCAGCAGCTTGGCCGGCAGCAACACTGAAGCTTTCTTT. Amino acid sequence: CASSLAGSNTEAFF. V usage is TRBV5-1 and J usage is TRBJ1-1, with unresolved D. Germline CDR1 and CDR2: SGHRS and YFSETQ. Trimming cost V 0 bases and J 2 bases, with 8 bases left between them. The CDR3 has 14 amino acids. Using reference TRBV5-1 and TRBJ1-1 for the parts outside the CDR3, the full variable domain is KAGVTQTPRYLIKTRGQQVTLSCSPISGHRSVSWYQQTPGQGLQFLFEYFSETQRNKGNFPGRFSGRQFSNSRSEMNVSTLELGDSALYLCASSLAGSNTEAFFGQGTRLTVV.